The rows below give T cell receptor beta chains drawn from one sample of a study of blood T cells in healthy people across ages. TCRdb redid the calling of the 5' RACE reads with MiXCR, one entry per CDR3 protein. This table holds around 1.5 million distinct CDR3 sequences, around 36% found once. The sequenced sample was blood. All receptors come from a woman aged 30 to 39 in good health. The CDR3 runs from the conserved cysteine through the conserved F or W. A D gene is named only where the DNA matches it firmly. A clone size is listed for some rows: how often the clone was seen (once, few, many), or a class if it is expanded.

J	D	V	size	CDR3	DNA
TRBJ1-2	TRBD1	TRBV18	.	CASSPQTGEGGYTF	TGTGCCAGCTCACCCCAGACAGGGGAAGGTGGCTACACCTTC
TRBJ1-4	.	TRBV20-1	few	CSARSGRAATNEKLFF	TGCAGTGCTAGGTCAGGACGGGCAGCAACTAATGAAAAACTGTTTTTT
TRBJ2-3	TRBD1	TRBV7-3	once	CASSLGGTGAPTDTQYF	TGTGCCAGCAGCTTAGGTGGAACAGGGGCGCCCACAGATACGCAGTATTTT
TRBJ1-2	.	TRBV29-1	many	CSVEDRKGADGYTF	TGCAGCGTTGAAGATCGGAAAGGGGCTGATGGCTACACCTTC
TRBJ2-3	TRBD2	TRBV19	.	CASTGGSGTQYF	TGTGCCAGTACGGGAGGCTCAGGTACGCAGTATTTT
TRBJ2-7	TRBD2	TRBV29-1	many	CSVVKRGTSDEQYF	TGCAGCGTTGTAAAGAGGGGAACTAGCGACGAGCAGTACTTC
TRBJ2-6	.	TRBV19	.	CASSINREVYNVLTF	TGTGCCAGTAGTATAAACAGGGAGGTCTACAACGTCCTGACTTTC
TRBJ2-1	TRBD1	TRBV5-1	many	CASRQGSYNEQFF	TGCGCCAGCCGACAGGGTAGCTACAATGAGCAGTTCTTC
TRBJ1-1	TRBD1	TRBV10-3	.	CAISELARTGNTEAFF	TGTGCCATCAGTGAGCTCGCCCGGACAGGGAACACTGAAGCTTTCTTT
TRBJ2-1	.	TRBV14	few	CASSSVVHEQFF	TGTGCCAGCAGCTCCGTGGTACATGAGCAGTTCTTC
TRBJ2-7	TRBD1	TRBV4-1	many	CASSRDRGSNEQYF	TGCGCCAGCAGCCGGGACAGGGGCTCGAACGAGCAGTACTTC
TRBJ2-7	.	TRBV14	many	CASSQGHIYEQYF	TGTGCCAGCAGCCAAGGGCATATCTACGAGCAGTACTTC
TRBJ1-1	.	TRBV12-5	few	CASGPGQWGMNTEAFF	TGTGCTAGTGGTCCGGGACAATGGGGCATGAACACTGAAGCTTTCTTT
TRBJ2-7	TRBD1	TRBV6-5	.	CASRLRDRGSYEQYF	TGTGCCAGCAGACTCCGGGACAGGGGCTCCTACGAGCAGTACTTC
TRBJ2-7	.	TRBV28	few	CASGPTGYEQYF	TGTGCCAGCGGACCAACAGGGTACGAGCAGTACTTC
TRBJ2-3	.	TRBV27	.	CASSDRAGDTQYF	TGTGCCAGCAGTGACCGGGCCGGGGATACGCAGTATTTT
TRBJ1-6	TRBD1	TRBV24-1	.	CATSGTGDSPLHF	TGTGCCACCAGTGGGACAGGCGATTCACCCCTCCACTTT
TRBJ2-5	.	TRBV20-1	.	CSARRRGIGETQYF	TGCAGTGCTAGGCGGAGGGGTATAGGGGAGACCCAGTACTTC
TRBJ2-3	TRBD2	TRBV7-3	few	CASSQGLAPDTQYF	TGTGCCAGCAGTCAAGGACTAGCCCCAGATACGCAGTATTTT
TRBJ2-7	.	TRBV5-1	few	CASSPTLGTDPYEQYF	TGCGCCAGCAGTCCAACGCTCGGGACCGACCCCTACGAGCAGTACTTC
TRBJ2-1	.	TRBV2	.	CAKTTTGYNEQFF	TGTGCCAAAACCACTACAGGCTACAATGAGCAGTTCTTC
TRBJ2-1	TRBD1	TRBV2	few	CASSDRGGQFF	TGTGCCAGCAGCGACAGGGGAGGGCAGTTCTTC
TRBJ2-1	TRBD2	TRBV29-1	.	CSVTWGGTDNEQFF	TGCAGCGTCACCTGGGGGGGGACGGATAATGAGCAGTTCTTC
TRBJ2-1	.	TRBV29-1	.	CSVYRESDEQFF	TGCAGCGTGTACAGGGAGTCGGATGAGCAGTTCTTC
TRBJ2-7	.	TRBV9	many	CASSVYSTISEQYF	TGTGCCAGCAGCGTGTACTCGACCATCTCCGAGCAGTACTTC
TRBJ1-2	.	TRBV29-1	many	CSVAGAKGANYGYTF	TGCAGCGTTGCAGGGGCGAAGGGGGCTAACTATGGCTACACCTTC
TRBJ2-5	.	TRBV4-1	once	CASSQAGLRETQYF	TGCGCCAGCAGCCAAGCAGGGTTGAGGGAGACCCAGTACTTC
TRBJ1-5	.	TRBV4-2	.	CASSQEDHSNQPQHF	TGTGCCAGCAGCCAAGAGGACCATAGCAATCAGCCCCAGCATTTT
TRBJ2-5	TRBD1	TRBV5-5	.	CASSTGTVEETQYF	TGTGCCAGCAGCACCGGGACAGTTGAAGAGACCCAGTACTTC
TRBJ2-5	.	TRBV20-1	.	CSAGPGGNREQYF	TGCAGTGCTGGACCTGGGGGGAATAGGGAGCAGTACTTC
TRBJ2-5	.	TRBV7-9	.	CASSSAPGLYQETQYF	TGTGCCAGCAGCTCGGCGCCCGGGCTTTACCAAGAGACCCAGTACTTC
TRBJ1-3	.	TRBV4-1	.	CASSKGTPESSGNTIYF	TGCGCCAGCAGCAAAGGGACACCCGAGAGCTCTGGAAACACCATATATTTT
TRBJ1-1	.	TRBV7-9	.	CASSLMMGSGAFF	TGTGCCAGCAGCTTAATGATGGGGAGCGGAGCTTTCTTT
TRBJ2-5	TRBD1	TRBV9	.	CASSRGDRVEETQYF	TGTGCCAGCAGCAGAGGGGACAGGGTAGAGGAGACCCAGTACTTC
TRBJ2-1	.	TRBV29-1	many	CSVERVGNEQFF	TGCAGCGTGGAGAGGGTGGGGAATGAGCAGTTCTTC
TRBJ2-7	.	TRBV20-1	.	CSARRGLTGEQYF	TGCAGTGCTAGAAGAGGGCTAACGGGCGAGCAGTACTTC
TRBJ2-7	.	TRBV5-1	.	CASSLARDLSYEQYF	TGCGCCAGCAGCTTGGCGCGGGACCTCTCCTACGAGCAGTACTTC
TRBJ2-6	TRBD1	TRBV2	few	CAVQGARGANVLTF	TGTGCCGTACAGGGGGCGCGTGGGGCCAACGTCCTGACTTTC
TRBJ2-1	TRBD1	TRBV29-1	many	CSAQDRAEQFF	TGCAGCGCCCAGGACAGGGCTGAGCAGTTCTTC
TRBJ2-7	.	TRBV27	.	CASSLSDRFYEQYF	TGTGCCAGCAGTTTATCGGACAGATTCTACGAGCAGTACTTC
TRBJ2-3	.	TRBV9	.	CASSPGAATQYF	TGTGCCAGCAGCCCGGGAGCTGCGACGCAGTATTTT
TRBJ2-1	.	TRBV4-1	.	CASSELTGDSYNEQFF	TGCGCCAGCAGCGAACTTACAGGAGACTCCTACAATGAGCAGTTCTTC
TRBJ2-1	TRBD2	TRBV7-6	.	CASSSRGLAASSYNEQFF	TGTGCCAGCAGCTCTAGAGGACTAGCCGCCAGCTCCTACAATGAGCAGTTCTTC
TRBJ1-2	.	TRBV5-1	.	CASSLDQYGYTF	TGCGCCAGCAGCTTGGATCAGTATGGCTACACCTTC
TRBJ2-1	TRBD1	TRBV24-1	few	CATKTGVSDNEQFF	TGTGCCACCAAAACAGGGGTTTCCGACAATGAGCAGTTCTTC
TRBJ1-5	.	TRBV7-7	.	CASSLGPPAVSNQPQHF	TGTGCCAGCAGCTTAGGCCCGCCGGCAGTCAGCAATCAGCCCCAGCATTTT
TRBJ2-1	TRBD2	TRBV28	.	CASSSLLAEPYNEQFF	TGTGCCAGCAGTTCCCTACTAGCGGAACCTTACAATGAGCAGTTCTTC
TRBJ2-4	TRBD1	TRBV28	.	CASSSLGQGGKNIQYF	TGTGCCAGCAGTTCCTTGGGACAGGGGGGCAAAAACATTCAGTACTTC
TRBJ2-3	.	TRBV27	.	CASKESRSSDTQYF	TGTGCCAGCAAGGAAAGCAGGAGTTCAGATACGCAGTATTTT
TRBJ1-2	TRBD1	TRBV20-1	.	CSARFPGQGVYGYTF	TGCAGTGCTAGGTTCCCGGGACAGGGGGTCTATGGCTACACCTTC
TRBJ2-1	TRBD2	TRBV7-3	.	CASSQAGLVINEQFF	TGTGCCAGCAGCCAAGCGGGATTGGTAATCAATGAGCAGTTCTTC
TRBJ1-6	.	TRBV28	.	CASRYSPGQYNSPLHF	TGTGCCAGCAGATACTCTCCGGGCCAGTATAATTCACCCCTCCACTTT
TRBJ2-7	.	TRBV7-2	.	CTSSRTTVGEQYF	TGTACCAGCAGCCGGACTACTGTTGGCGAGCAGTACTTC
TRBJ2-6	.	TRBV27	.	CASSLIPGVNVLTF	TGTGCCAGCAGTTTAATACCTGGGGTCAACGTCCTGACTTTC
TRBJ2-3	TRBD1	TRBV20-1	.	CSGSGTGTTSTDTQYF	TGCAGTGGATCCGGGACAGGGACTACTAGCACAGATACGCAGTATTTT
TRBJ2-3	TRBD2	TRBV11-2	few	CASSSPYSGNTDTQYF	TGTGCCAGCAGCTCCCCGTATAGCGGGAACACAGATACGCAGTATTTT
TRBJ2-5	TRBD2	TRBV9	few	CASSVWSGGAETQYF	TGTGCCAGCAGCGTATGGAGCGGGGGGGCGGAGACCCAGTACTTC